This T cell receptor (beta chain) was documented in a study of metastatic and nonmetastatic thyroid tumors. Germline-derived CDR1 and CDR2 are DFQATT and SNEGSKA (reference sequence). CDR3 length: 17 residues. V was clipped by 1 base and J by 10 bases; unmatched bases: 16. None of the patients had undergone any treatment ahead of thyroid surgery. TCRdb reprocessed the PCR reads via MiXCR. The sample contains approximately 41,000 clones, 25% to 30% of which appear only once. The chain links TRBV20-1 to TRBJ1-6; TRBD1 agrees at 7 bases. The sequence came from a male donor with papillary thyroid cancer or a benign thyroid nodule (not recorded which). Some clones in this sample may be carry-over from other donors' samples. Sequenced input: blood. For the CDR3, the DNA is TGCAGTGCTAGAGCGTTGAAGGGCGACAGGGAGGGATCACCCCTCCACTTT. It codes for CSARALKGDREGSPLHF.